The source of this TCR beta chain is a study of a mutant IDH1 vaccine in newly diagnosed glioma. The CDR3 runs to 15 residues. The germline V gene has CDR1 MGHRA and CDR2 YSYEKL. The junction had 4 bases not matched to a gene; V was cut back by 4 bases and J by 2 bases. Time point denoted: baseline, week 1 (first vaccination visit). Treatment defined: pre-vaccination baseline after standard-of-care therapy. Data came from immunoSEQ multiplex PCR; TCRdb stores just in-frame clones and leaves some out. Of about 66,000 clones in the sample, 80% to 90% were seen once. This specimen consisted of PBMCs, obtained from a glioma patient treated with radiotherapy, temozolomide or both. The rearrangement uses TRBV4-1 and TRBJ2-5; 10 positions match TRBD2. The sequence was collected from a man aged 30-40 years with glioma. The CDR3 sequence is CASSRTTSGQETQYF. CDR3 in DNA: TGCGCCAGCAGCCGAACGACTAGCGGGCAAGAGACCCAGTACTTC.